The 25 T cell receptor beta chains reported below all come from one sample, sequenced in a study of T-cell reconstitution after alpha-beta-depleted transplantation in children. It was with unique molecular identifiers that the TCRbeta library was prepared. TCRdb analysed the PCR reads with MiXCR anew, one entry per CDR3 protein. The table has 600,000 to 700,000 distinct CDR3 sequences, around 17% seen once. Sequencing was performed on PBMCs from the stem cell graft donor, taken from the stem cell graft. The source is a human donor who donated a stem cell graft to a child with acute myeloid leukemia.

This clonotype was seen many times. The chain recombines TRBV20-1 with TRBJ2-3, with D possibly TRBD1 on 6 matching bases. V shed 1 base and J shed 0 bases, with 14 bases lying between them. Germline CDR1 is DFQATT and CDR2 is SNEGSKA (reference sequence). The CDR3 is made up of 16 amino acids. CDR3 amino acids: CSARGIGTLSTDTQYF. For the CDR3, the DNA is TGCAGTGCTAGAGGCATCGGGACACTTAGCACAGATACGCAGTATTTT.

V gene TRBV24-1 combines with J gene TRBJ2-2; D may be TRBD1 (6 bases). The CDR3 is made up of 16 amino acids. The V gene lost 3 bases and the J gene lost 0 bases, with 10 bases spanning the gap. Germline V CDR1 and CDR2: KGHDR, SFDVKD. The CDR3 reads CATSDAGTPNTGELFF. CDR3 bases: TGTGCCACCAGTGATGCCGGGACACCGAACACCGGGGAGCTGTTTTTT.

In this sample, this clonotype turned up many times. The chain employs TRBV7-2 and TRBJ1-4; tentatively, D is TRBD1 (5 bases). Germline lookup yields CDR1 SGHTA and CDR2 FQGNSA. V lost 6 bases and J lost 7, with 15 bases in between. CDR3 length: 14 amino acids. CDR3 loop: CASSLRQGGEKLFF. CDR3 bases: TGTGCCAGCAGTTTAAGGCAGGGCGGTGAAAAACTGTTTTTT.

Concerning this clonotype itself: This may be a read error, as it is one base from a much larger clone. The conserved phenylalanine or tryptophan is not found at the CDR3 terminus, so this likely reflects a read error. The chain has TRBV29-1 and TRBJ2-1; no clear D. Looked up from germline, CDR1 is SQVTM and CDR2 is ANQGSEA. V was trimmed by 0 bases and J by 7 bases, leaving 7 bases between them. The CDR3 extends over 12 amino acids. The CDR3 region has the DNA TGCAGCGTTGAAGATCAAGGGAATGAGCAGTTCTGC. Amino acids: CSVEDQGNEQFC.

The chain is built from TRBV24-1 and TRBJ2-3, with a tentative D call TRBD1 (6 bases). The length of the CDR3 is 16 residues. Per germline, CDR1 KGHDR and CDR2 SFDVKD. The germline V and J ends were trimmed by 6 bases and 0 bases, with 15 bases remaining between them. The CDR3 region is CATSMDSRTSTDTQYF. Written as DNA, the CDR3 is TGTGCCACCAGTATGGACAGCCGGACTAGCACAGATACGCAGTATTTT.

To note about this clonotype: One base away lies a much larger clone, so this may be a sequencing read error. V is TRBV6-5 and J is TRBJ1-1; 7 nucleotides line up with TRBD1. The V gene's germline CDR1 is MNHEY and CDR2 SVGAGI. The trim removed 0 bases at V and 0 bases at J, leaving 7 bases unmatched. There are 17 residues in the CDR3. CDR3 sequence: CASSYSGTAAMNTEAFF. The CDR3 nucleotides read TGTGCCAGCAGTTACTCTGGGACAGCGGCGATGAACACTGAAGCTTTCTTT.

A note on this clonotype: A much larger clonotype is one base distant, so this may be a read error. This chain connects TRBV15 to TRBJ1-4; no definite D call. Germline CDR1 and CDR2: LNHNV and YYDKDF (reference sequence). The CDR3 is 13 residues long. V lost 8 bases and J lost 10, with 17 bases in between. The DNA of the CDR3 is TGTGCCACCGGCGGATACATGAAGGGAAAACTGTTTTTT. This encodes CATGGYMKGKLFF. Drawing the rest from reference TRBV15 and TRBJ1-4, the complete variable domain is DAMVIQNPRYQVTQFGKPVTLSCSQTLNHNVMYWYQQKSSQAPKLLFHYYDKDFNNEADTPDNFQSRRPNTSFCFLDIRSPGLGDTAMYLCATGGYMKGKLFFGSGTQLSVL.

V and J are TRBV7-2 and TRBJ1-2, with D hard to call. The germline gives CDR1 SGHTA, CDR2 FQGNSA. There are 15 residues in the CDR3. Trimming pared 1 base from V and 8 bases from J, leaving 17 bases between. Here the CDR3 reads CASSLGRRSGQGYTF. In DNA, the CDR3 is TGTGCCAGCAGCTTAGGTCGGAGGTCTGGGCAGGGCTACACCTTC.

This clonotype was counted many times. The chain joins TRBV7-2 to TRBJ1-4; TRBD1 matches at 9 bases. Trimming at V came to 1 base and at J to 5 bases, leaving 2 bases not matched to a gene. The CDR3 runs to 15 residues. Germline CDR1 and CDR2: SGHTA and FQGNSA. The CDR3 is CASSLVTGGNEKLFF. DNA of the CDR3: TGTGCCAGCAGCTTAGTGACAGGGGGAAATGAAAAACTGTTTTTT.

This clonotype was seen more than once but under ten times. V usage is TRBV20-1 and J usage is TRBJ2-3; 8 positions match TRBD1. J lost 0 bases, V lost 5 bases, and 4 bases had no gene match. The germline V gene has CDR1 DFQATT and CDR2 SNEGSKA (reference sequence). The CDR3 length is 14 residues. This CDR3 is CSAGGQVSTDTQYF. In DNA, the CDR3 is TGCAGTGCTGGGGGACAGGTCAGCACAGATACGCAGTATTTT.

This clonotype has at least ten counts. This chain uses TRBV20-1 with TRBJ2-7; TRBD2 is a possible D gene (6 bases). Trimming took 1 base from V and 0 from J, leaving 13 bases between them. The CDR3 length is 15 residues. From germline, CDR1 is DFQATT and CDR2 SNEGSKA (reference sequence). The CDR3 region has the DNA TGCAGTGCTAGAGTTCGGGACTCCTCCTCCTACGAGCAGTACTTC. Protein sequence: CSARVRDSSSYEQYF.

The chain is built from TRBV7-2 and TRBJ2-6, with 9 nucleotides matching TRBD1. The CDR3 is made up of 16 amino acids. V shed 6 bases, J shed 3 bases, and the junction held 6 bases outside the gene matches. Germline V gene lookup returns CDR1 SGHTA and CDR2 FQGNSA. The CDR3 sequence is CASSKGQGVGANVLTF. The CDR3, as DNA: TGTGCCAGCAGTAAGGGACAGGGAGTTGGGGCCAACGTCCTGACTTTC. Combining the CDR3 with reference TRBV7-2 and TRBJ2-6 gives the whole variable domain GAGVSQSPSNKVTEKGKDVELRCDPISGHTALYWYRQSLGQGLEFLIYFQGNSAPDKSGLPSDRFSAERTGGSVSTLTIQRTQQEDSAVYLCASSKGQGVGANVLTFGAGSRLTVL.

This clonotype was picked up one time. The genes are TRBV7-2 and TRBJ1-3, with unresolved D. CDR1 and CDR2 (germline): SGHTA, FQGNSA. The V end was cut by 1 base, the J end by 6 bases, with 10 bases between. There are 14 residues in the CDR3. CDR3 DNA: TGTGCCAGCAGCTTAGATGGAGGGTCAAACACCATATATTTT. This translates into CASSLDGGSNTIYF. Drawing the rest from reference TRBV7-2 and TRBJ1-3, the complete variable domain is GAGVSQSPSNKVTEKGKDVELRCDPISGHTALYWYRQSLGQGLEFLIYFQGNSAPDKSGLPSDRFSAERTGGSVSTLTIQRTQQEDSAVYLCASSLDGGSNTIYFGEGSWLTVV.

J is TRBJ2-7 and V is TRBV5-1, with 7 bases that match TRBD1. From germline, CDR1 is SGHRS and CDR2 YFSETQ. This CDR3 comprises 13 residues. V was clipped by 3 bases and J by 3 bases; unmatched bases: 3. The CDR3 here is CASSWAGGYEQYF. Written as DNA, the CDR3 is TGCGCCAGCAGCTGGGCAGGGGGCTACGAGCAGTACTTC.

This clonotype was counted at least ten times. The rearrangement links TRBV20-1 to TRBJ2-3; TRBD1 might be the D (5 bases). The germline V and J ends were trimmed by 1 base and 4 bases, with 9 bases remaining between them. Germline V gene lookup returns CDR1 DFQATT and CDR2 SNEGSKA (reference sequence). There are 13 residues in the CDR3. CDR3 in DNA: TGCAGTGCTAGAGCCCTCAGGGCAGATACGCAGTATTTT. Protein sequence: CSARALRADTQYF.

This clonotype was found a few times. This chain links TRBV7-2 with TRBJ2-1; D tentatively fits TRBD1 or TRBD2 (5 bases each). CDR3 length: 13 residues. Germline CDR1 SGHTA, CDR2 FQGNSA. V lost 2 bases and J 10 bases, leaving 12 bases between the germline ends. CDR3 nucleotides: TGTGCCAGCAGCTTAACCCGGGACGAGGAGCAGTTCTTC. Translated: CASSLTRDEEQFF.

V is TRBV3-1 and J is TRBJ2-7, with D unresolved. This CDR3 region has 15 residues. The ends were cut back, 3 bases at V and 2 bases at J, with 14 bases in the middle. Germline CDR1 and CDR2: LGHDT and YNNKEL (reference sequence). CDR3 amino acids: CASSQAGSTAYEQYF. DNA of the CDR3: TGTGCCAGCAGCCAGGCAGGTAGCACCGCCTACGAGCAGTACTTC.

There are many counts of this clonotype. In DNA form, the CDR3 reads TGCGCCAGCAGCCAAGATGGGCCATGGAATGAGCAGTTCTTC. The encoded protein is CASSQDGPWNEQFF. The chain employs TRBV4-3 and TRBJ2-1; no reliable D call. V lost 0 bases and J 7 bases, leaving 10 bases between the germline ends. CDR1 is LGHNA, CDR2 YSLEER, per germline. This CDR3 comprises 14 residues.

The V call is TRBV12-3 or TRBV12-4, the J call TRBJ2-1; the match to TRBD2 covers 14 bases. J was trimmed by 14 bases and V by 1 base; bases with no gene match: 7. The CDR3 extends over 15 amino acids. The CDR3 region has the DNA TGTGCCAGCAGTTTAGGACTAGCGGGGGGGGGATCGGAGTTCTTC. Translated, it gives CASSLGLAGGGSEFF.

Only a few counts were recorded for this clonotype. The genes are TRBV5-1 and TRBJ2-5, with D perhaps matching TRBD2 (5 bases). V lost 4 bases and J lost 2, with 15 bases in between. CDR3 size: 15 residues. From germline, CDR1 is SGHRS and CDR2 YFSETQ. The CDR3 loop reads CASSPEDWAQETQYF. The CDR3 bases are TGCGCCAGCAGCCCTGAGGACTGGGCACAAGAGACCCAGTACTTC.

The chain combines TRBV20-1 with TRBJ2-5; D possibly corresponds to TRBD1 (7 bases). Per germline, CDR1 DFQATT and CDR2 SNEGSKA (reference sequence). V was shortened by 0 bases and J by 3 bases, with 20 bases between the two germline ends. The CDR3 consists of 17 residues. The CDR3 sequence: CSARDFRGAPSKETQYF. CDR3 nucleotides: TGCAGTGCTAGAGATTTCAGGGGGGCCCCGTCAAAAGAGACCCAGTACTTC.

The chain links TRBV20-1 to TRBJ2-7; 8 bases align to TRBD1. V shed 0 bases, J shed 4 bases, and the junction held 11 bases outside the gene matches. This CDR3 is 16 amino acids long. The germline CDR1 and CDR2 sequences are DFQATT and SNEGSKA (reference sequence). The CDR3 DNA sequence: TGCAGTGCTAGAGATCAACGGGACAGGATCCGATACGAGCAGTACTTC. It specifies CSARDQRDRIRYEQYF.

V and J are TRBV7-2 and TRBJ2-1; D is unresolved. In germline, CDR1 is SGHTA, CDR2 FQGNSA. This CDR3 has 13 residues. V was pared by 0 bases and J by 6 bases, with 6 bases between. The CDR3 bases are TGTGCCAGCAGCTTAGCGGGTATCAATGAGCAGTTCTTC. Encoded protein: CASSLAGINEQFF.

This sequence joins TRBV2 and TRBJ2-5, with D uncertain. There are 13 residues in the CDR3. Trimming stripped 4 bases from V and 2 bases from J, with 8 bases between. In germline, CDR1 is SNHLY, CDR2 FYNNEI. The CDR3 region is CASSVRVQETQYF. The CDR3 DNA reads TGTGCCAGCAGTGTAAGGGTTCAAGAGACCCAGTACTTC.

This clonotype was recorded many times. This chain connects TRBV20-1 to TRBJ2-1; TRBD2 aligns across 11 bases. This CDR3 contains 14 residues. The V segment lost 5 bases and the J segment 6 bases; nucleotides outside the gene matches: 6. Germline CDR1 and CDR2: DFQATT and SNEGSKA (reference sequence). CDR3 sequence: CSALLAGVGNEQFF. The CDR3 bases are TGCAGTGCTCTACTAGCGGGGGTTGGCAATGAGCAGTTCTTC.